This paragraph covers one TCR beta chain sequence. Antigen: not known. This sample was included in a study of human T cells and chemical hapten exposure. Across the whole study: The patient population, which was mostly female, had alopecia areata, totalis or universalis. The study, taken as a whole, reports: Expanded TCRs created a significantly greater count of big CDR3 similarity clusters than controls did.

TCRdb analysed the RACE reads with MiXCR anew, one entry per CDR3 protein. The table lists 330,000 or so distinct CDR3 sequences, just under 6.5% of them singletons. Germline assignment: CDR1 SGHRS and CDR2 YFSETQ. The CDR3 runs to 14 residues. Trimming pared 4 bases from V and 0 bases from J, leaving 9 bases between. Indicated time point: patch test 2, 6 weeks after DPC sensitization. As to treatment: therapeutic diphenylcyclopropenone sensitization with weekly scalp DPC. This sample comprised whole blood, obtained in connection with sensitization to the hapten diphenylcyclopropenone (DPC). This chain joins TRBV5-1 and TRBJ2-3; D might be TRBD1 or TRBD2, each matching 5 bases. This sequence originates from a woman between 18 and 29 years old with alopecia areata. Some clones in this sample may be carry-over from other donors' samples. The CDR3, as DNA: TGCGCCAGCAGCCGAGGGGATAGCACAGATACGCAGTATTTT. This encodes CASSRGDSTDTQYF.